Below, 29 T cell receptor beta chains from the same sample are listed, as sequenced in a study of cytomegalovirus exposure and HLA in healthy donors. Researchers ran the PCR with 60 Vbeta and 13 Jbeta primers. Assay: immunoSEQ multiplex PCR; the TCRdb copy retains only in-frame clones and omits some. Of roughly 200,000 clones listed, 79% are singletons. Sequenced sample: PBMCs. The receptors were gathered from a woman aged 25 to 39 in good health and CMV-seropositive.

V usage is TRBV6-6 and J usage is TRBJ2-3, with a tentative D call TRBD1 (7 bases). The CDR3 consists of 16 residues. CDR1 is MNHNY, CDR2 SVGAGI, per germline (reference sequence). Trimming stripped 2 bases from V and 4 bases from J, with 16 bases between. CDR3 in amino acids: CASSYGGTVEPDTQYF. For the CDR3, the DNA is TGTGCCAGCAGTTACGGGGGGACAGTTGAGCCAGATACGCAGTATTTT.

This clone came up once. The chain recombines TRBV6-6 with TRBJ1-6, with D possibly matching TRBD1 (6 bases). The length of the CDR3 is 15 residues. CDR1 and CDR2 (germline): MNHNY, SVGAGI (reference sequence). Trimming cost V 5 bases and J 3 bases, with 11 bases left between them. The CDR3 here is CASSPRQDYNSPLHF. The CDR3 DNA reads TGTGCCAGCAGTCCTAGACAGGACTATAATTCACCCCTCCACTTT.

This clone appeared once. The CDR3 nucleotides read TGCGCCAGCAGCTTCGGAGATGGCTACGAGCAGTACTTC. It translates to CASSFGDGYEQYF. The chain couples TRBV5-1 to TRBJ2-5; D remains unclear. The J call may be faulty, since TRBJ2-7 better matches the DNA end. CDR3 length equals 13 residues. The germline V gene has CDR1 SGHRS and CDR2 YFSETQ.

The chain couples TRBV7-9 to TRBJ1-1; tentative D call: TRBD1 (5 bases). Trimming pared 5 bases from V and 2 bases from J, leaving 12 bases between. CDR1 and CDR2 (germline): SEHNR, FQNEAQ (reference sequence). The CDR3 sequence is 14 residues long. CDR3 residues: CASSPQGGNTEAFF. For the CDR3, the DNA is TGTGCCAGCAGCCCCCAGGGCGGAAACACTGAAGCTTTCTTT. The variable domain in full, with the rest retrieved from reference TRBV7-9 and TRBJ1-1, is DTGVSQNPRHKITKRGQNVTFRCDPISEHNRLYWYRQTLGQGPEFLTYFQNEAQLEKSRLLSDRFSAERPKGSFSTLEIQRTEQGDSAMYLCASSPQGGNTEAFFGQGTRLTVV.

CDR3 nucleotide sequence: TGTGCCAGTAGGCACAGTCCCGGGACAGGGGTCGGTGGCTACACCTTC. It is translated as CASRHSPGTGVGGYTF. V and J are TRBV19 and TRBJ1-2; 10 nucleotides agree with TRBD1. The CDR3 consists of 16 residues. Per the germline V gene, CDR1 is LNHDA and CDR2 is SQIVND (reference sequence). V shed 6 bases, J shed 7 bases, and the junction held 14 bases outside the gene matches.

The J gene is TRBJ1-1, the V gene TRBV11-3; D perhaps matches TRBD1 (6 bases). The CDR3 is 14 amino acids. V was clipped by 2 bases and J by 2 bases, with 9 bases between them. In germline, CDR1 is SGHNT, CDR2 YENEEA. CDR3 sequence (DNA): TGTGCCAGCAGCTTACGAGGGGGTAACACTGAAGCTTTCTTT. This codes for CASSLRGGNTEAFF.

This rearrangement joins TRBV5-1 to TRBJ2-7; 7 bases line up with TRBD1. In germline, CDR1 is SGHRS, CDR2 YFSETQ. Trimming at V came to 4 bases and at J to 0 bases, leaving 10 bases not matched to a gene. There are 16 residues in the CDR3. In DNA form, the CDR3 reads TGCGCCAGCAGCCCTACACTACCAGGGGGCTCCTACGAGCAGTACTTC. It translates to CASSPTLPGGSYEQYF.

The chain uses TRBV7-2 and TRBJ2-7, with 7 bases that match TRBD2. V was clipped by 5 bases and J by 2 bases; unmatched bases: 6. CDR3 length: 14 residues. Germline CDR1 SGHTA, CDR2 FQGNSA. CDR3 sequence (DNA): TGTGCCAGCAGCGTCTCCGGGACTACCTACGAGCAGTACTTC. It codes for CASSVSGTTYEQYF.

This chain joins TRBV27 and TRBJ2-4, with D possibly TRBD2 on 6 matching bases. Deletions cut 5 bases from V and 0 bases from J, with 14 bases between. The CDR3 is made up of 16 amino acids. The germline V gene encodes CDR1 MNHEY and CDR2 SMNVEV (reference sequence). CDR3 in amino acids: CASSLRGNLAKNIQYF. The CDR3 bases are TGTGCCAGCAGTCTTCGGGGGAACCTAGCCAAAAACATTCAGTACTTC.

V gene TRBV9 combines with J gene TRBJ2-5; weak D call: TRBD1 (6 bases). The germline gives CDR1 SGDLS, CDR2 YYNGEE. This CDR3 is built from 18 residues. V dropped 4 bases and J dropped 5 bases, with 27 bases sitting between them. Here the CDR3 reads CASSTPEGTMLTEETQYF. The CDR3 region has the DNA TGTGCCAGCAGCACACCCGAAGGGACAATGCTCACTGAGGAGACCCAGTACTTC. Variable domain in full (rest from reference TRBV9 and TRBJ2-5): DSGVTQTPKHLITATGQRVTLRCSPRSGDLSVYWYQQSLDQGLQFLIQYYNGEERAKGNILERFSAQQFPDLHSELNLSSLELGDSALYFCASSTPEGTMLTEETQYFGPGTRLLVL.

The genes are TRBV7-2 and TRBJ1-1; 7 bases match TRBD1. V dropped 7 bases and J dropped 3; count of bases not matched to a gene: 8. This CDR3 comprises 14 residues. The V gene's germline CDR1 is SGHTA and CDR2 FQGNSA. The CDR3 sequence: CASKYDRVHTEAFF. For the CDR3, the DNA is TGTGCCAGCAAATATGACAGGGTCCACACTGAAGCTTTCTTT.

CDR3 DNA sequence: TGTGCCAGCAGTACCAGGACTGGTAACTATGGCTACACCTTC. Translated: CASSTRTGNYGYTF. The chain uses TRBV6-6 and TRBJ1-2; the D is unclear. The germline V gene has CDR1 MNHNY and CDR2 SVGAGI (reference sequence). Trimming removed 5 bases at V and 1 base at J, with 11 bases between. This CDR3 is built from 14 residues.

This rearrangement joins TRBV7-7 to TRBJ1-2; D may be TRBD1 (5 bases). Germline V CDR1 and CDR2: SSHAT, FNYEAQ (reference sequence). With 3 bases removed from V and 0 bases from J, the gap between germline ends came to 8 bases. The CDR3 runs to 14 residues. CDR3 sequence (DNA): TGTGCCAGCAGCTTGAGACAGACTAACTATGGCTACACCTTC. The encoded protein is CASSLRQTNYGYTF.

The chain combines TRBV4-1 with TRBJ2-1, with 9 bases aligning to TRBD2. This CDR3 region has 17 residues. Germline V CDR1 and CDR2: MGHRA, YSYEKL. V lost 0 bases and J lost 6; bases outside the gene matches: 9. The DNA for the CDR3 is TGCGCCAGCAGCCAAGAACCGGCGGCGGGAGGGCCCAATGAGCAGTTCTTC. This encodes CASSQEPAAGGPNEQFF.

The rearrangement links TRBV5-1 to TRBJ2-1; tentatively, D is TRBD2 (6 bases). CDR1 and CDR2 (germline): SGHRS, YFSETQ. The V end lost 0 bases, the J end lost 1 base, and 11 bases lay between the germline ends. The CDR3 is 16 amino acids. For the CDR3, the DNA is TGCGCCAGCAGCTTGGCCGCGGGGCGATCCTACAATGAGCAGTTCTTC. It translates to CASSLAAGRSYNEQFF. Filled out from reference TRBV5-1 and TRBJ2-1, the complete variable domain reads KAGVTQTPRYLIKTRGQQVTLSCSPISGHRSVSWYQQTPGQGLQFLFEYFSETQRNKGNFPGRFSGRQFSNSRSEMNVSTLELGDSALYLCASSLAAGRSYNEQFFGPGTRLTVL.

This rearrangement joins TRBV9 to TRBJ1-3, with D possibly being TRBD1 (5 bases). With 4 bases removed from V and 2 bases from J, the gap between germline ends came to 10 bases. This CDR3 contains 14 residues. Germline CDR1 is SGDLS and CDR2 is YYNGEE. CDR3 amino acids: CASSLGEAGNTIYF. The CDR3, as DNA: TGTGCCAGCAGCCTGGGGGAGGCTGGAAACACCATATATTTT. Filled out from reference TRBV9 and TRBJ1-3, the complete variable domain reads DSGVTQTPKHLITATGQRVTLRCSPRSGDLSVYWYQQSLDQGLQFLIQYYNGEERAKGNILERFSAQQFPDLHSELNLSSLELGDSALYFCASSLGEAGNTIYFGEGSWLTVV.

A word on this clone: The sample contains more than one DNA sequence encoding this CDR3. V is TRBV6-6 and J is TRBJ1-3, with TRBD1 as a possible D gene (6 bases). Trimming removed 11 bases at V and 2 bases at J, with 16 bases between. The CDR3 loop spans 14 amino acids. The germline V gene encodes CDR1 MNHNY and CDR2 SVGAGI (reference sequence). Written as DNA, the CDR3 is TGTGCCTCTGGGGCAGGGGACACTGGAAACACCATATATTTT. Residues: CASGAGDTGNTIYF.

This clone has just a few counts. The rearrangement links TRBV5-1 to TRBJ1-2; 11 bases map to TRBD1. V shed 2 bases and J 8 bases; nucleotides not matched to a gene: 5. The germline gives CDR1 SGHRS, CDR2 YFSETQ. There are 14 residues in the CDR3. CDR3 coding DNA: TGCGCCAGCAGCTTCAGCGGGACAGGGGGAGGCTACACCTTC. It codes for CASSFSGTGGGYTF.

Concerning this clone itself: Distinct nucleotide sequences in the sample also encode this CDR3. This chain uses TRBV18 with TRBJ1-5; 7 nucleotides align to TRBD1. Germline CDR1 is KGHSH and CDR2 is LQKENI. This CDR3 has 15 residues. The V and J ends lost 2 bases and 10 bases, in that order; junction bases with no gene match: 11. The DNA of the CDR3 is TGTGCCAGCTCACCAACAGGGGCCGGGGGACAACCCCAGCATTTT. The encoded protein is CASSPTGAGGQPQHF. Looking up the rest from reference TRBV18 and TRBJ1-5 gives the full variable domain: NAGVMQNPRHLVRRRGQEARLRCSPMKGHSHVYWYRQLPEEGLKFMVYLQKENIIDESGMPKERFSAEFPKEGPSILRIQQVVRGDSAAYFCASSPTGAGGQPQHFGDGTRLSIL.

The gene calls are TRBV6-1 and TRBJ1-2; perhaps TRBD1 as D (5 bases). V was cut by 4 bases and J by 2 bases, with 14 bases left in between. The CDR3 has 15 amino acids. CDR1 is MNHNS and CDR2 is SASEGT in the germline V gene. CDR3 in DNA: TGTGCCAGCAGTGCAGGGCGTACCGGCAACTATGGCTACACCTTC. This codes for CASSAGRTGNYGYTF.

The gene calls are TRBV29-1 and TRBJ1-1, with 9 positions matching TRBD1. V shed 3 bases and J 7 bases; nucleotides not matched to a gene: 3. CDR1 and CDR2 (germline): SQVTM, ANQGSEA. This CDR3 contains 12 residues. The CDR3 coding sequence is TGCAGCGTTGATGGACAGGGGATTGAAGCTTTCTTT. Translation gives CSVDGQGIEAFF.

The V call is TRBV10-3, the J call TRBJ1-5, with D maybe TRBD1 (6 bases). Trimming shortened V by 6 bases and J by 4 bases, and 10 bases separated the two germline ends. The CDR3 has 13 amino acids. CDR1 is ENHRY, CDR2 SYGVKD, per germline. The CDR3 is CAISGQWNQPQHF. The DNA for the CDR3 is TGTGCCATCAGCGGACAGTGGAATCAGCCCCAGCATTTT.

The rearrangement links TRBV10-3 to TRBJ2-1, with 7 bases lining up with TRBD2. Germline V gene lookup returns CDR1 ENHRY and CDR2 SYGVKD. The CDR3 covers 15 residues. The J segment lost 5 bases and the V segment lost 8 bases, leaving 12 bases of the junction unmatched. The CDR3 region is CAIGAREDINNEQFF. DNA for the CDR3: TGTGCCATCGGAGCCCGGGAGGACATAAACAATGAGCAGTTCTTC.

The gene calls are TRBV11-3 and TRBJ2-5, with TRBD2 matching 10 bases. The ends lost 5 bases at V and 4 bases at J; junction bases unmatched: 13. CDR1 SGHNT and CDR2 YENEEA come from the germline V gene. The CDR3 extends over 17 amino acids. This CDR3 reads CASSPPYSGRPGETQYF. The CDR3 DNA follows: TGTGCCAGCAGCCCCCCTTATAGCGGGAGGCCGGGAGAGACCCAGTACTTC.

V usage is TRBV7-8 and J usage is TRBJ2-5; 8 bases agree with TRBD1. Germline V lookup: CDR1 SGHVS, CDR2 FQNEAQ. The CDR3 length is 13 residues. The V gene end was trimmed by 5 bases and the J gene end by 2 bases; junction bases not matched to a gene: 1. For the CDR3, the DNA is TGTGCCAGCAGCCGGGACAGGCAAGAGACCCAGTACTTC. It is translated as CASSRDRQETQYF.

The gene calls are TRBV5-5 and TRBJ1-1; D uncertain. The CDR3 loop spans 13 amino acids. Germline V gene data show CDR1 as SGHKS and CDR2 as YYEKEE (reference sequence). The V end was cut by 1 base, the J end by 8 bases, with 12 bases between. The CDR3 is CASSLWFTVEAFF. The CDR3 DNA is TGTGCCAGCAGCTTGTGGTTTACGGTAGAAGCTTTCTTT. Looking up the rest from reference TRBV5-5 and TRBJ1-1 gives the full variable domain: DAGVTQSPTHLIKTRGQQVTLRCSPISGHKSVSWYQQVLGQGPQFIFQYYEKEERGRGNFPDRFSARQFPNYSSELNVNALLLGDSALYLCASSLWFTVEAFFGQGTRLTVV.

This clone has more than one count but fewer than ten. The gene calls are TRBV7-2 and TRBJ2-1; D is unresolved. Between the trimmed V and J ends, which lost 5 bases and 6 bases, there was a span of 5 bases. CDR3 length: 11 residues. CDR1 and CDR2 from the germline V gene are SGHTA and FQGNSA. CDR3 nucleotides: TGTGCCAGCAGCCCGAGCAATGAGCAGTTCTTC. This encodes CASSPSNEQFF.

The CDR3 DNA is TGTGCCAGCAGCCGAGTACAACTAGCGGGGGAAAACACCGGGGAGCTGTTTTTT. This encodes CASSRVQLAGENTGELFF. The chain is built from TRBV7-8 and TRBJ2-2, with 11 bases aligning to TRBD2. The germline gives CDR1 SGHVS, CDR2 FQNEAQ. The trim removed 5 bases at V and 2 bases at J, leaving 10 bases unmatched. The CDR3 consists of 18 residues.

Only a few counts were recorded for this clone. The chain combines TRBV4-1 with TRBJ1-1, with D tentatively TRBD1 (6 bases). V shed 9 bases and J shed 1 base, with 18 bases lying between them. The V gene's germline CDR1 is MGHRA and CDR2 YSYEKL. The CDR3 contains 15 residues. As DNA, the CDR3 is TGCGCCAGTCGGGTGGGGGACATCGGGAACACTGAAGCTTTCTTT. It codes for CASRVGDIGNTEAFF.